Here is one TCR beta chain with its context. Participant reports of clinical history set cohort assignment. Cohort 3 donors were reported recovered after two negative PCRs, clearance, or symptom resolution. Germline loops: CDR1 DFQATT, CDR2 SNEGSKA (reference sequence). This CDR3 region has 17 residues. Trimming removed 3 bases from V and 4 bases from J; junction bases left unmatched: 11. This specimen belongs to a study of blood T cell repertoires in COVID-19. Study as a whole: The study drew acute and convalescent COVID-19 samples from the United States, Italy and Spain. Sources were T cells, B-cell-depleted T cells, or PBMCs; the material itself was cDNA or gDNA.

Generated by immunoSEQ multiplex PCR, the TCRdb table keeps only in-frame clones and is missing some. The sample holds roughly 200,000 clones, 85% seen once. This TCR derives from a man in his forties who had recovered from COVID-19. Sequencing used PBMCs or T cells enriched from blood (not recorded which). This chain connects TRBV20-1 to TRBJ2-3, with 12 bases fitting TRBD2. CDR3 protein: CSASSPSGRAMADTQYF. CDR3 coding DNA: TGCAGTGCTAGTTCGCCTAGCGGGAGGGCCATGGCAGATACGCAGTATTTT.